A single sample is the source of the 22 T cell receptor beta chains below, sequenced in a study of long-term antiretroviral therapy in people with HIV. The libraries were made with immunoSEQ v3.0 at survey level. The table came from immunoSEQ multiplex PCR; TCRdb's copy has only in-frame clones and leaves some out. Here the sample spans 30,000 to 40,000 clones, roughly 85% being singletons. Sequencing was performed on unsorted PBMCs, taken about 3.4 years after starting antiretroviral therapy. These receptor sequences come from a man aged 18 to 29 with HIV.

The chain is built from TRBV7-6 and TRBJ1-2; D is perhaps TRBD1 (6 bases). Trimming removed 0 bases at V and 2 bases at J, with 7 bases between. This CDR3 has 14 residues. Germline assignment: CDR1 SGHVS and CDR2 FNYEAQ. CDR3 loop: CASSLATGNYGYTF. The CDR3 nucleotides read TGTGCCAGCAGCTTAGCTACAGGGAACTATGGCTACACCTTC.

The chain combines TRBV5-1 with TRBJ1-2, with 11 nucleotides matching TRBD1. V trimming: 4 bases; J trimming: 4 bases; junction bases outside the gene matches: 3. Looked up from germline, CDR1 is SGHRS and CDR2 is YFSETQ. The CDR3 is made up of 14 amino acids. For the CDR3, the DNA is TGCGCCAGCAGCGGACAGGGGGCAGGCTATGGCTACACCTTC. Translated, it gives CASSGQGAGYGYTF.

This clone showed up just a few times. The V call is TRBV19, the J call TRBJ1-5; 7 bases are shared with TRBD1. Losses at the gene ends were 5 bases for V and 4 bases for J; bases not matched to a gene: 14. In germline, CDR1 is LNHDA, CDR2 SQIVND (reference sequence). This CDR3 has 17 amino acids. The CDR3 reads CASSGTSQGYGNQPQHF. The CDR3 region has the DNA TGTGCCAGTAGTGGCACCTCACAGGGGTATGGTAATCAGCCCCAGCATTTT.

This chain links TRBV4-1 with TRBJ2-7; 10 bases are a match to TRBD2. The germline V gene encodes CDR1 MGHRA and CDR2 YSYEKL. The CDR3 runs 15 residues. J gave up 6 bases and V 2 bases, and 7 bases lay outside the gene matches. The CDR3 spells CASSQMLAGVREQYF. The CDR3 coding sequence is TGCGCCAGCAGCCAAATGCTAGCGGGAGTTCGCGAGCAGTACTTC.

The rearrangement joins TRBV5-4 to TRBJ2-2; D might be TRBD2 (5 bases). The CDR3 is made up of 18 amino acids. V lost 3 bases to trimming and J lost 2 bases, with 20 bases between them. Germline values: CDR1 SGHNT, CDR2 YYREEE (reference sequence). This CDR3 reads CASSSGKARDPNTGELFF. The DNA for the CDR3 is TGTGCCAGCAGCTCCGGGAAAGCACGGGATCCTAACACCGGGGAGCTGTTTTTT.

CDR3 DNA: TGTGCCACCAGCAGAGAAGGACAGCTTAGCAATCAGCCCCAGCATTTT. It yields the protein CATSREGQLSNQPQHF. The genes are TRBV15 and TRBJ1-5, with D possibly TRBD1 on 6 matching bases. This CDR3 comprises 16 residues. Germline V gene data show CDR1 as LNHNV and CDR2 as YYDKDF (reference sequence). Trimming shortened V by 0 bases and J by 0 bases, and 9 bases separated the two germline ends.

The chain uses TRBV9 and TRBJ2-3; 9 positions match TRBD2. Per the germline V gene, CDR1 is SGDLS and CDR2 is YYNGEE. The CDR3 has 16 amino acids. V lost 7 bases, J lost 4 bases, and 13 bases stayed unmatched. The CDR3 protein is CASRRTSGGGADTQYF. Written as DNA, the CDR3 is TGTGCCAGCCGCAGAACTAGCGGCGGGGGGGCAGATACGCAGTATTTT. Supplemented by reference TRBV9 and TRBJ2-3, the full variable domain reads DSGVTQTPKHLITATGQRVTLRCSPRSGDLSVYWYQQSLDQGLQFLIQYYNGEERAKGNILERFSAQQFPDLHSELNLSSLELGDSALYFCASRRTSGGGADTQYFGPGTRLTVL.

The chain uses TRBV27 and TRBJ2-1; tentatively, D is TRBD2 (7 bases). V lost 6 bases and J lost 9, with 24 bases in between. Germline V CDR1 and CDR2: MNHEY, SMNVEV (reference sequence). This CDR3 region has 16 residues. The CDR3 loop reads CASSERGLRLAAEQFF. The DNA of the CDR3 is TGTGCCAGCAGCGAACGGGGGCTTAGACTAGCAGCTGAGCAGTTCTTC.

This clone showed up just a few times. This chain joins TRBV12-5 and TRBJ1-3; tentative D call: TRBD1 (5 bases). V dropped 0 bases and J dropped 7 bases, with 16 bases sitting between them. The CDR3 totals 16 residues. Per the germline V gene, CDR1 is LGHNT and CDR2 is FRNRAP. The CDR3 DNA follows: TGTGCTAGTGGTTTGGTACTGGCAGGGCAGGGCAACACCATATATTTT. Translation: CASGLVLAGQGNTIYF.

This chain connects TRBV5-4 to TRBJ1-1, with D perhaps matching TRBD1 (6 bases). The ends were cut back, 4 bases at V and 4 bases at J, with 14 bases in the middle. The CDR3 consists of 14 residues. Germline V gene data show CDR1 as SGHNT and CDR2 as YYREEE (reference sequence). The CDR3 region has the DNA TGTGCCAGCAGCGGCAGGGGCGTGAGCACTGAAGCTTTCTTT. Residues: CASSGRGVSTEAFF.

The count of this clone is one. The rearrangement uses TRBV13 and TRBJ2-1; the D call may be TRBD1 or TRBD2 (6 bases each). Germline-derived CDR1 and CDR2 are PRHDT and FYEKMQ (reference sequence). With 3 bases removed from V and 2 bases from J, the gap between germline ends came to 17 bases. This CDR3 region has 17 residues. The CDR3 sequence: CASSFRMGGSTYNEQFF. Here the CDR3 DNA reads TGTGCCAGCAGCTTCAGAATGGGGGGCTCTACCTACAATGAGCAGTTCTTC.

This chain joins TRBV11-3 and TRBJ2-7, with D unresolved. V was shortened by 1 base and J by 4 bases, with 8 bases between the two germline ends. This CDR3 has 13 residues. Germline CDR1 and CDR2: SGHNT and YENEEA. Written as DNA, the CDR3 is TGTGCCAGCAGCTTAGGTATGGGGTACGAGCAGTACTTC. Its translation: CASSLGMGYEQYF.

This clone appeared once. In DNA, the CDR3 is TGTGCCAGCTCACCCCAGGGAGAATTGAACACTGAAGCTTTCTTT. The encoded protein is CASSPQGELNTEAFF. The J gene is TRBJ1-1, the V gene TRBV18; TRBD1 might be the D (5 bases). Trimming shortened V by 3 bases and J by 0 bases, and 11 bases separated the two germline ends. Per the germline V gene, CDR1 is KGHSH and CDR2 is LQKENI. CDR3 length equals 15 residues.

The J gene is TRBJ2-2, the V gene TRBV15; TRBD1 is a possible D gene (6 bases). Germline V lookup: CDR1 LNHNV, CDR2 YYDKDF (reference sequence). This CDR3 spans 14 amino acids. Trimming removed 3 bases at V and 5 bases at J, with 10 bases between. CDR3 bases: TGTGCCACCAGCAGGGGCGGACAGACCGGGGAGCTGTTTTTT. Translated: CATSRGGQTGELFF.

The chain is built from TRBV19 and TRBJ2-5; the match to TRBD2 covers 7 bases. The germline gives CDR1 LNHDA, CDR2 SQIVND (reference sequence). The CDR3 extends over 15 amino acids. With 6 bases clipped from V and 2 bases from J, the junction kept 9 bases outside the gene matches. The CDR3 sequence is CASSLPGGRQETQYF. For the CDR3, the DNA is TGTGCCAGTAGCCTCCCGGGGGGACGGCAAGAGACCCAGTACTTC.

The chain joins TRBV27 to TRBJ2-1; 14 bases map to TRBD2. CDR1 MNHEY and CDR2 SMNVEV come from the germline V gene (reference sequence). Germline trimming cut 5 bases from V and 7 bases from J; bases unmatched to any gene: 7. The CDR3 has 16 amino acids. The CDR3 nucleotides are TGTGCCAGCAGTCCCCGTGGACTAGCGGGAGGAAATGAGCAGTTCTTC. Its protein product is CASSPRGLAGGNEQFF.

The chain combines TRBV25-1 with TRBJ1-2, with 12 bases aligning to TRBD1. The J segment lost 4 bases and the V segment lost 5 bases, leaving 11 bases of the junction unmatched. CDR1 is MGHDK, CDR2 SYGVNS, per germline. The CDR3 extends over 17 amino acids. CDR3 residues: CASSPPGTGGSGYGYTF. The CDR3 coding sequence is TGTGCCAGCAGTCCCCCCGGGACAGGGGGCTCAGGCTATGGCTACACCTTC.

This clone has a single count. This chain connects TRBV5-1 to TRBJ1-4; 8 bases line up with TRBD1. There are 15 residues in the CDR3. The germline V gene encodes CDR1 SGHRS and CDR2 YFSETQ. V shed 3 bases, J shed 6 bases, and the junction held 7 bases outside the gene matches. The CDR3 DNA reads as TGCGCCAGCAGCTACTTCGGGACAGGTGATGAAAAACTGTTTTTT. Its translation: CASSYFGTGDEKLFF.

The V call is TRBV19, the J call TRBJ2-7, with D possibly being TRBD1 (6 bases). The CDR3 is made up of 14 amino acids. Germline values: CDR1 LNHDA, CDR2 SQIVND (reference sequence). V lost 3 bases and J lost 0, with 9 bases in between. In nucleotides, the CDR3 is TGTGCCAGTAGTATTAGGGACACCTCCTACGAGCAGTACTTC. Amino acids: CASSIRDTSYEQYF.

In DNA, the CDR3 is TGTGCCAGCAGCTTACGGGTATCAGGGGAAAAACTGTTTTTT. This codes for CASSLRVSGEKLFF. The J gene is TRBJ1-4, the V gene TRBV7-8; D perhaps matches TRBD1 (5 bases). The CDR3 runs 14 residues. Germline V gene lookup returns CDR1 SGHVS and CDR2 FQNEAQ. Trimming removed 2 bases from V and 8 bases from J, with 12 bases in between.

CDR3: CASSPLGEETQYF. CDR3 nucleotide sequence: TGTGCCAGCTCACCATTGGGGGAAGAGACCCAGTACTTC. The J gene is TRBJ2-5, the V gene TRBV18, with D tentatively TRBD1 or TRBD2 (5 bases each). This CDR3 spans 13 amino acids. V lost 2 bases to trimming and J lost 3 bases, with 7 bases between them. Germline assignment: CDR1 KGHSH and CDR2 LQKENI.

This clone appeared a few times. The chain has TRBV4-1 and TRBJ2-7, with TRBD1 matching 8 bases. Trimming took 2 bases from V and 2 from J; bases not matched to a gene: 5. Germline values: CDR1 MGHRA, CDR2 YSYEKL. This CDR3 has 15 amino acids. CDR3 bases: TGCGCCAGCAGCCAAACCGGGACAGGAACCTACGAGCAGTACTTC. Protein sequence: CASSQTGTGTYEQYF.